This T cell receptor (beta chain) was observed in a study of shared clonotypes between healthy human individuals. The length of the CDR3 is 11 residues. V lost 8 bases to trimming and J lost 5 bases, with 9 bases between them. Germline values: CDR1 SGHAT, CDR2 FQNNGV. The assay was immunoSEQ multiplex PCR, and TCRdb's table has in-frame clones only and misses some. The sample carries under 2,500,000 clones, under 97% recorded once. The sequenced sample was naive CD4+ T cells sorted from blood. The sample's subset: CD45RA+ positively selected. The sequence came from a man in his late teens or twenties in good health. This chain links TRBV11-2 with TRBJ2-5; D is tentatively TRBD1 or TRBD2 (5 bases each). CDR3 sequence reads: CASGTGETQYF. The CDR3, as DNA: TGTGCCAGCGGGACCGGGGAGACCCAGTACTTC.